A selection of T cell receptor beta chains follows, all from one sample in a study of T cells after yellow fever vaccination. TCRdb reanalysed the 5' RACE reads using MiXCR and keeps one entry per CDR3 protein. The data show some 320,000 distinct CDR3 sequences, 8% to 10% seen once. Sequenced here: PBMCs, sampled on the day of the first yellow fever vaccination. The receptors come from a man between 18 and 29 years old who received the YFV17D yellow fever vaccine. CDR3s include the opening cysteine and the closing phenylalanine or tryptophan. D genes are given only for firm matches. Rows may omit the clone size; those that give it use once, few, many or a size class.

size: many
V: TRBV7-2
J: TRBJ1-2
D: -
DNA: TGTGCCAGCTCCCTCTCTGGGGGGGGCGCGGGTGGCTACACCTTC
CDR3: CASSLSGGGAGGYTF

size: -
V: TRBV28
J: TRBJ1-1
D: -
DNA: TGTGCCAGCAGCCGCCTGGGGAGGAGGAACACTGAAGCTTTCTTT
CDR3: CASSRLGRRNTEAFF

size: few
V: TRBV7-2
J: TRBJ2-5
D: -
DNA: TGTGCCAGCAGCTTAGTCGGACGGGGGCAAGAGACCCAGTACTTC
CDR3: CASSLVGRGQETQYF

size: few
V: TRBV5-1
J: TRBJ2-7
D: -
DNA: TGCGCCAGCAGCGTACGGGACCTTCACGAGCAGTACTTC
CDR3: CASSVRDLHEQYF

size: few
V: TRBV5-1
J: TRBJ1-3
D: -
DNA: TGCGCCAGCAGCTTGTCCGCAGGGCAGGGCACCATATATTTT
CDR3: CASSLSAGQGTIYF

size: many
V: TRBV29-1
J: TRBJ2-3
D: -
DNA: TGCAGCGTCCCCTCAACGGGGACAGATACGCAGTATTTT
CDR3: CSVPSTGTDTQYF

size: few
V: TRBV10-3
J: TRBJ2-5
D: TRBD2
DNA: TGTGCCATCCGGGGGCCTAGCGGGGGCCAAGAGACCCAGTACTTC
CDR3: CAIRGPSGGQETQYF

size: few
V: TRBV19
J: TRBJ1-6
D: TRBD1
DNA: TGTGCCAGTAACGGGGACAGGATAAATTCACCCCTCCACTTT
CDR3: CASNGDRINSPLHF

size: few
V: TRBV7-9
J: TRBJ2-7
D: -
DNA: TGTGCCAGCAGCGGTGTCCGACGGGACTCAGGTTCCTACGAGCAGTACTTC
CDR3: CASSGVRRDSGSYEQYF

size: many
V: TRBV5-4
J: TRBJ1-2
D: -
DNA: TGTGCCAGCAGGGGGACCGAGACTAACTATGGCTACACCTTC
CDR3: CASRGTETNYGYTF

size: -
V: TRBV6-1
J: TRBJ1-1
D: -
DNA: TGTGCCAGCTGTCGGGGACGTGGGAACACTGAAGCTTTCTTT
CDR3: CASCRGRGNTEAFF

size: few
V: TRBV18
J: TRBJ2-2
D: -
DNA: TGTGCCAGCTCACCTGTTAACCCGTTACACACCGGGGAGCTGTTTTTT
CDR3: CASSPVNPLHTGELFF

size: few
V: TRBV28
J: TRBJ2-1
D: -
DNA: TGTGCCAGCAGTCCCCATGGGGAAGAGCAGTTCTTC
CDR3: CASSPHGEEQFF

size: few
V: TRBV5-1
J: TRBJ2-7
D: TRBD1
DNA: TGCGCCAGCAGCTTGCTCCCGGACAGGTACGAGCAGTACTTC
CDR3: CASSLLPDRYEQYF

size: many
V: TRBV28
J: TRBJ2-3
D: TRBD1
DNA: TGTGCCATCAGACCGGGACAGGGAACAGATACGCAGTATTTT
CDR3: CAIRPGQGTDTQYF

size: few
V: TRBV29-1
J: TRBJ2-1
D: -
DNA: TGCAGCGTCCCGGAGGGGAAGGAGCAGTTCTTC
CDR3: CSVPEGKEQFF

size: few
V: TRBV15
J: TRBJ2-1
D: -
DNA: TGTGCCACCAGCAGAGATCCTAGTAGCTCAATATACAATGAGCAGTTCTTC
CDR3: CATSRDPSSSIYNEQFF

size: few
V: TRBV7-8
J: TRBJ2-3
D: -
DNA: TGTGCCAGCAGCGTGGGCCCCGGAAAGCGGTCTCACACAGATACGCAGTATTTT
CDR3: CASSVGPGKRSHTDTQYF

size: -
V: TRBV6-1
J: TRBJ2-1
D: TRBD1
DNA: TGTGCCAGCAGTGAAAAGAGTATCAGGGGGATTTACAATGAGCAGTTCTTC
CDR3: CASSEKSIRGIYNEQFF

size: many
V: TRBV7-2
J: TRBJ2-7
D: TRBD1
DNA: TGTGCCAGCAGCTTAGGGGGGACAGGGTCCTACGAGCAGTACTTC
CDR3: CASSLGGTGSYEQYF

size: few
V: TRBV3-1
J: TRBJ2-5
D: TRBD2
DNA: TGTGCCAGCAGCCAAGAACCGACTAGCGTTTTGGAGACCCAGTACTTC
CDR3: CASSQEPTSVLETQYF

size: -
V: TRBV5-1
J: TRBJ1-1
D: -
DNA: TGCGCCAGCAGCTTGGGGGGGGCAGCTTTCTTT
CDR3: CASSLGGAAFF

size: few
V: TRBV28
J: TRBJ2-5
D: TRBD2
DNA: TGTGCCAGCAGTTACCCACTAGCGGGGGATTCTTCAAGAGAGACCCAGTACTTC
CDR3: CASSYPLAGDSSRETQYF

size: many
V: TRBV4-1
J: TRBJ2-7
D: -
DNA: TGCGCCAGCAGCCAAGATGTCGGGCGGGCCTACGAGCAGTACTTC
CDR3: CASSQDVGRAYEQYF

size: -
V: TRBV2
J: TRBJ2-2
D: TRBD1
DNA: TGTGCCAGCAGTTCGAGGACAGGTTCAGCCGGGGAGCTGTTTTTT
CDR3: CASSSRTGSAGELFF

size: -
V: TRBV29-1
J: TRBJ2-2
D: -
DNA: TGCAGCGTTATAGTCTCGAACACCGGGGAGCTGTTTTTT
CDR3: CSVIVSNTGELFF

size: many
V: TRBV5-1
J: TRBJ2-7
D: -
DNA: TGCGCCAGCAGCTTCGAGGGACCAACCTACGAGCAGTACTTC
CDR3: CASSFEGPTYEQYF